This T cell receptor (beta chain) was retrieved from a study of T cell responses to AZD1222 COVID-19 vaccine. Study outcomes and limitations: Donors were mostly white British, more females; clonal diversity possibly underestimated.

Generated by immunoSEQ multiplex PCR, the TCRdb table keeps only in-frame clones and is missing some. This table holds almost 80,000 clones, around 90% found once. Notes on this clone: Its target is unknown. Additional DNA sequences in this sample encode the identical CDR3.

CDR1 DFQATT and CDR2 SNEGSKA come from the germline V gene (reference sequence). This CDR3 is 11 amino acids long. The V end was cut by 3 bases, the J end by 4 bases, with 6 bases between. The sample here was peripheral blood, taken on day 0 of AZD1222 vaccination. This TCR derives from an adult in good health. The chain combines TRBV20-1 with TRBJ1-2; D is unclear. CDR3 residues: CSARAGYGYTF. Written as DNA, the CDR3 is TGCAGTGCTAGGGCGGGCTATGGCTACACCTTC.